These 19 T cell receptor beta chains came from one sample sequenced in a study of cytomegalovirus exposure and HLA in healthy donors. Amplification used 60 Vbeta primers and 13 Jbeta primers. The protocol was immunoSEQ multiplex PCR, while the TCRdb copy is restricted to in-frame clones and leaves out a portion. Of approximately 210,000 clones listed, around four fifths are singletons. The specimen sequenced was PBMCs. These receptors originate from a woman between 50 and 59 years old in good health and CMV-seropositive.

The chain is built from TRBV27 and TRBJ1-3; D may be TRBD1 (6 bases). The CDR3 has 17 amino acids. Germline V gene sequence: CDR1 MNHEY, CDR2 SMNVEV (reference sequence). V lost 7 bases and J 0 bases, leaving 19 bases between the germline ends. This chain's CDR3 is CASTKRWGHDSGNTIYF. CDR3 sequence (DNA): TGTGCCAGCACCAAAAGGTGGGGACACGACTCTGGAAACACCATATATTTT.

The chain joins TRBV6-5 to TRBJ2-7; possibly TRBD2 for D (6 bases). Trimming removed 2 bases from V and 6 bases from J, with 14 bases in between. Germline values: CDR1 MNHEY, CDR2 SVGAGI. The CDR3 spans 14 residues. The CDR3 loop reads CASSYHQPGSEQYF. CDR3 nucleotides: TGTGCCAGCAGTTACCACCAACCCGGGAGCGAGCAGTACTTC.

CDR3 sequence reads: CASSFIRDTEAFF. As DNA, the CDR3 is TGTGCCAGCAGCTTTATCCGTGACACTGAAGCTTTCTTT. The chain couples TRBV7-2 to TRBJ1-1; D remains ambiguous. Germline V gene data show CDR1 as SGHTA and CDR2 as FQGNSA. Trimming took off 3 bases at V and 3 bases at J, with 8 bases between the two ends. The CDR3 is 13 amino acids.

The V call is TRBV5-4, the J call TRBJ2-1, with a weak D call TRBD2 (5 bases). Germline assignment: CDR1 SGHNT and CDR2 YYREEE (reference sequence). V lost 1 base and J lost 8, with 16 bases in between. The length of the CDR3 is 15 residues. For the CDR3, the DNA is TGTGCCAGCAGCTTGTGGGTCATCGGGAACCATGAGCAGTTCTTC. Translating gives CASSLWVIGNHEQFF.

The genes are TRBV7-2 and TRBJ1-6, with 7 bases identical to TRBD1. CDR1 is SGHTA, CDR2 FQGNSA, per germline. V dropped 5 bases and J dropped 7; count of bases not matched to a gene: 11. The CDR3 is 16 amino acids. CDR3 nucleotide sequence: TGTGCCAGCAGCCCAAGCCGACAGGGTTTCAATTCACCCCTCCACTTT. This sequence encodes CASSPSRQGFNSPLHF.

This clone has only a few counts. The rearrangement uses TRBV7-2 and TRBJ1-5; D not resolved. The CDR3 has 13 residues. V lost 3 bases and J 5 bases, leaving 8 bases between the germline ends. CDR1 is SGHTA, CDR2 FQGNSA, per germline. The CDR3 DNA follows: TGTGCCAGCAGCTTGGTCCGGGATCAGCCCCAGCATTTT. Translated, it gives CASSLVRDQPQHF.

This rearrangement joins TRBV9 to TRBJ2-2; a weak D match, TRBD1 (6 bases). The CDR3 runs 14 residues. Germline V gene data show CDR1 as SGDLS and CDR2 as YYNGEE. V lost 2 bases and J lost 6, with 11 bases in between. CDR3 sequence reads: CASSVAQGAGELFF. In nucleotides, the CDR3 is TGTGCCAGCAGCGTTGCACAGGGCGCCGGGGAGCTGTTTTTT. The complete variable domain, with remaining parts taken from reference TRBV9 and TRBJ2-2, reads DSGVTQTPKHLITATGQRVTLRCSPRSGDLSVYWYQQSLDQGLQFLIQYYNGEERAKGNILERFSAQQFPDLHSELNLSSLELGDSALYFCASSVAQGAGELFFGEGSRLTVL.

The chain carries TRBV27 and TRBJ2-3, with D possibly TRBD1 on 6 matching bases. The ends were cut back, 3 bases at V and 0 bases at J, with 10 bases in the middle. In germline, CDR1 is MNHEY, CDR2 SMNVEV (reference sequence). The CDR3 sequence is 15 residues long. CDR3: CASSFRDTSTDTQYF. In DNA form, the CDR3 reads TGTGCCAGCAGTTTCCGGGACACAAGCACAGATACGCAGTATTTT.

This chain uses TRBV9 with TRBJ1-4; perhaps TRBD1 as D (5 bases). The CDR3 spans 15 residues. Trimming took off 2 bases at V and 0 bases at J, with 8 bases between the two ends. Germline lookup yields CDR1 SGDLS and CDR2 YYNGEE. Here the CDR3 DNA reads TGTGCCAGCAGCGTGGAGACAGCAACTAATGAAAAACTGTTTTTT. Translating gives CASSVETATNEKLFF.

The chain employs TRBV4-1 and TRBJ1-1; no definite D call. The CDR3 totals 16 residues. Germline V gives CDR1 MGHRA, CDR2 YSYEKL. V was trimmed by 1 base and J by 4 bases, leaving 16 bases between them. CDR3 sequence: CASSQVVAGSGTEAFF. The DNA for the CDR3 is TGCGCCAGCAGCCAAGTGGTAGCCGGGTCGGGCACTGAAGCTTTCTTT.

In its sample, this clone was seen a few times. For the CDR3, the DNA is TGTGCCAGCAGGACAGGGTCGGCAGACTACGAGCAGTACTTC. Translating it yields CASRTGSADYEQYF. The chain couples TRBV28 to TRBJ2-7; the match to TRBD1 covers 7 bases. The CDR3 sequence is 14 residues long. The V and J ends lost 6 bases and 3 bases, in that order; junction bases with no gene match: 8. Germline loops: CDR1 MDHEN, CDR2 SYDVKM.

The chain employs TRBV2 and TRBJ2-2; 8 bases agree with TRBD1. Germline trimming cut 9 bases from V and 5 bases from J; bases unmatched to any gene: 5. The CDR3 is 13 residues long. The germline V gene encodes CDR1 SNHLY and CDR2 FYNNEI. The CDR3 DNA reads as TGTGCCAGAAGGACAGGGCAGACCGGGGAGCTGTTTTTT. It encodes CARRTGQTGELFF.

This clone was counted a single time. V is TRBV19 and J is TRBJ2-1, with 12 bases that match TRBD2. This CDR3 contains 17 residues. The V and J ends lost 3 bases and 2 bases, in that order; junction bases with no gene match: 5. Germline loops: CDR1 LNHDA, CDR2 SQIVND (reference sequence). CDR3 loop: CASSMTLAGGAYNEQFF. The CDR3 DNA sequence: TGTGCCAGTAGTATGACCCTAGCGGGGGGGGCCTACAATGAGCAGTTCTTC.

The chain has TRBV7-3 and TRBJ2-4; D is unclear. Per the germline V gene, CDR1 is SGHTA and CDR2 is FQGTGA. V was pared by 1 base and J by 7 bases, with 14 bases between. The CDR3 covers 15 residues. CDR3 in amino acids: CASSLMPISQNIQYF. As DNA, the CDR3 is TGTGCCAGCAGCTTAATGCCCATATCGCAGAACATTCAGTACTTC.

The rearrangement joins TRBV6-1 to TRBJ2-2; D gene unclear. The CDR3 is 15 residues long. V was cut by 8 bases and J by 0 bases, with 13 bases left in between. Germline-derived CDR1 and CDR2 are MNHNS and SASEGT. DNA of the CDR3: TGTGCCAGCCTCAGAAGGCTAGCGAACACCGGGGAGCTGTTTTTT. Translating it yields CASLRRLANTGELFF.

The chain has TRBV5-1 and TRBJ1-2, with 9 bases matching TRBD1. V was clipped by 0 bases and J by 6 bases; unmatched bases: 18. This CDR3 spans 19 amino acids. Germline V gene lookup returns CDR1 SGHRS and CDR2 YFSETQ. The CDR3 DNA reads TGCGCCAGCAGCTTGGTCCCCCCGGGACAGGGCCTTCTTCGGGATGGCTACACCTTC. Amino acids: CASSLVPPGQGLLRDGYTF.

The V and J genes are TRBV28 and TRBJ1-3, with D hard to call. V dropped 9 bases and J dropped 7 bases, with 25 bases sitting between them. Germline values: CDR1 MDHEN, CDR2 SYDVKM. CDR3 size: 16 residues. CDR3 nucleotide sequence: TGTGCCAGTTCGTTAGCCATACCTTGGAGTGAGAACACCATATATTTT. Protein: CASSLAIPWSENTIYF.

This clone showed up just a few times. V gene TRBV4-2 combines with J gene TRBJ2-7, with a possible D match to TRBD2 (5 bases). Germline V gene sequence: CDR1 LGHNA, CDR2 YNFKEQ. V lost 1 base, J lost 0 bases, and 10 bases lay in between. The CDR3 totals 15 residues. Here the CDR3 DNA reads TGTGCCAGCAGCCAAGGGCAAGGACTCTCCTACGAGCAGTACTTC. Its protein is CASSQGQGLSYEQYF.

This chain connects TRBV4-2 to TRBJ1-5; possible D gene TRBD1, 5 bases. This CDR3 is built from 16 residues. Germline V lookup: CDR1 LGHNA, CDR2 YNFKEQ. The germline V and J ends were trimmed by 0 bases and 1 base, with 10 bases remaining between them. Here the CDR3 DNA reads TGTGCCAGCAGCCAAGATCAGGGATCGAGCAATCAGCCCCAGCATTTT. Its protein is CASSQDQGSSNQPQHF.